The next 24 T cell receptor beta chains were all read from a single sample in a study of T cell responses to AZD1222 COVID-19 vaccine. Sequencing used immunoSEQ multiplex PCR; TCRdb keeps in-frame clones, though not all of them. The data hold 90,000 to 110,000 clones, with approximately 86% observed a single time. The material sequenced was peripheral blood, taken on day 0 of AZD1222 vaccination. The receptor set was obtained from an adult in good health.

This rearrangement joins TRBV9 to TRBJ2-7; D might be TRBD1 (6 bases). This CDR3 has 13 amino acids. Per the germline V gene, CDR1 is SGDLS and CDR2 is YYNGEE. The V gene lost 6 bases and the J gene lost 0 bases, with 10 bases spanning the gap. CDR3: CASTRQVSYEQYF. Written as DNA, the CDR3 is TGTGCCAGCACCAGACAGGTCTCCTACGAGCAGTACTTC.

The gene calls are TRBV28 and TRBJ1-1, with D unresolved. Between the trimmed V and J ends, which lost 2 bases and 7 bases, there was a span of 11 bases. Per germline, CDR1 MDHEN and CDR2 SYDVKM. CDR3 length: 13 residues. For the CDR3, the DNA is TGTGCCAGCAGTTTACTGAAGGCTAATGAAGCTTTCTTT. As protein: CASSLLKANEAFF.

This chain uses TRBV7-2 with TRBJ2-1; D possibly corresponds to TRBD2 (5 bases). The CDR3 consists of 13 residues. Trimming removed 0 bases at V and 10 bases at J, with 10 bases between. Germline V gives CDR1 SGHTA, CDR2 FQGNSA. The CDR3 reads CASSLAPPGEQFF. The CDR3 DNA sequence: TGTGCCAGCAGCTTAGCACCACCGGGAGAGCAGTTCTTC.

The sample holds one count of this clone. The gene calls are TRBV5-6 and TRBJ2-7; D not resolved. The germline V gene encodes CDR1 SGHDT and CDR2 YYEEEE. V lost 0 bases and J 0 bases, leaving 13 bases between the germline ends. The CDR3 covers 16 residues. CDR3 DNA sequence: TGTGCCAGCAGCTTGGCAAGGGTCAGTATCTCCTACGAGCAGTACTTC. As protein: CASSLARVSISYEQYF.

This clone was seen only once. This chain uses TRBV3-1 (or the pseudogene TRBV3-2) with TRBJ1-6, with D hard to call. Trimming took 2 bases from V and 7 from J, leaving 6 bases between them. Germline V CDR1 and CDR2: LGHDT, YNNKEL (reference sequence). There are 13 residues in the CDR3. CDR3 coding DNA: TGTGCCAGCAGCCAACAGTGGAATTCACCCCTCCACTTT. It specifies CASSQQWNSPLHF.

The chain has TRBV30 and TRBJ1-3; D gene uncertain. V was trimmed by 0 bases and J by 4 bases, leaving 13 bases between them. Germline V gene sequence: CDR1 GTSNPN, CDR2 SVGIG (reference sequence). This CDR3 is built from 15 residues. The CDR3 coding sequence is TGTGCCTGGAGTGTACGAAGGGCAGCCGGAAACACCATATATTTT. As protein: CAWSVRRAAGNTIYF.

This sequence joins TRBV4-3 and TRBJ2-1; 11 bases are shared with TRBD2. Trimming took 3 bases from V and 10 from J; bases not matched to a gene: 11. Germline V gene data show CDR1 as LGHNA and CDR2 as YSLEER. This CDR3 contains 16 residues. CDR3 in DNA: TGCGCCAGCAGCCACCGCAGTAGCGGGGGGGCCGGGGAGCAGTTCTTC. Translated: CASSHRSSGGAGEQFF.

The rearrangement links TRBV2 to TRBJ1-4; D uncertain. CDR1 SNHLY and CDR2 FYNNEI come from the germline V gene. The length of the CDR3 is 14 residues. V lost 6 bases to trimming and J lost 4 bases, with 12 bases between them. The chain's CDR3 is CASRVNRDNEKLFF. The CDR3 region has the DNA TGTGCCAGCAGAGTAAACCGGGATAATGAAAAACTGTTTTTT.

This rearrangement joins TRBV23-1 to TRBJ1-2; TRBD1 matches 7 bases. TRBV23-1 is treated as an ORF (open reading frame) with a function not yet certain. V lost 3 bases, J lost 2 bases, and 9 bases stayed unmatched. The CDR3 has 16 residues. The CDR3 bases are TGCGCCAGCAGTCACCGCGGGACAGAGAACAACTATGGCTACACCTTC. Translating gives CASSHRGTENNYGYTF.

J is TRBJ2-1 and V is TRBV28; 12 bases align to TRBD2. V trimming: 3 bases; J trimming: 9 bases; junction bases outside the gene matches: 9. Germline V gives CDR1 MDHEN, CDR2 SYDVKM. The CDR3 loop spans 16 amino acids. Written as DNA, the CDR3 is TGTGCCAGCAGTTTTAATCGACTAGCGGGAGCCAGTGAGCAGTTCTTC. Translating it yields CASSFNRLAGASEQFF. The full variable domain, its missing parts supplied by reference TRBV28 and TRBJ2-1, is DVKVTQSSRYLVKRTGEKVFLECVQDMDHENMFWYRQDPGLGLRLIYFSYDVKMKEKGDIPEGYSVSREKKERFSLILESASTNQTSMYLCASSFNRLAGASEQFFGPGTRLTVL.

The chain couples TRBV5-6 to TRBJ1-1; D gene ambiguous. V shed 1 base and J shed 4 bases, with 5 bases lying between them. The germline V gene has CDR1 SGHDT and CDR2 YYEEEE. The CDR3 covers 12 residues. The CDR3 loop reads CASSLLATEAFF. Written as DNA, the CDR3 is TGTGCCAGCAGCTTGCTTGCCACTGAAGCTTTCTTT.

This clone has only a few counts. The sample holds other DNA sequences that translate to the same CDR3. J is TRBJ2-1 and V is TRBV4-3; D gene uncertain. Trimming took 0 bases from V and 4 from J, leaving 4 bases between them. The CDR3 length is 13 residues. The germline CDR1 and CDR2 sequences are LGHNA and YSLEER. The CDR3 is CASSQDGYNEQFF. CDR3 coding DNA: TGCGCCAGCAGCCAAGACGGGTACAATGAGCAGTTCTTC.

The genes are TRBV6-2 or TRBV6-3 and TRBJ1-5; 9 nucleotides align to TRBD1. V shed 5 bases and J 3 bases; nucleotides not matched to a gene: 5. The CDR3 runs 15 residues. Germline CDR1 MNHEY, CDR2 SVGEGT. In DNA, the CDR3 is TGTGCCAGCAGTGCCCGGACAGGGGCCAATCAGCCCCAGCATTTT. Its translation is CASSARTGANQPQHF.

The chain joins TRBV6-5 to TRBJ2-7; the D gene is possibly TRBD1 (7 bases). Germline V gene sequence: CDR1 MNHEY, CDR2 SVGAGI. Between the trimmed V and J ends, which lost 3 bases and 7 bases, there was a span of 16 bases. CDR3 length equals 14 residues. The CDR3 reads CASSYAGGSSEQYF. CDR3 sequence (DNA): TGTGCCAGCAGTTATGCAGGGGGGTCATCAGAGCAGTACTTC.

The V call is TRBV18, the J call TRBJ1-6; 8 nucleotides agree with TRBD1. Trimming took 3 bases from V and 5 from J; bases not matched to a gene: 3. The CDR3 has 15 amino acids. Germline assignment: CDR1 KGHSH and CDR2 LQKENI. The CDR3 reads CASSPSGGNNSPLHF. The CDR3 DNA is TGTGCCAGCTCACCCTCAGGGGGCAATAATTCACCCCTCCACTTT.

This clone was counted between two and nine times. The rearrangement joins TRBV2 to TRBJ1-1; D gene ambiguous. V was shortened by 2 bases and J by 3 bases, with 10 bases between the two germline ends. CDR1 and CDR2 from the germline V gene are SNHLY and FYNNEI. The CDR3 loop spans 14 amino acids. CDR3 protein: CASSELQVDTEAFF. The CDR3 coding sequence is TGTGCCAGCAGTGAATTGCAGGTAGACACTGAAGCTTTCTTT.

The gene calls are TRBV10-3 and TRBJ1-6; D is unresolved. The CDR3 has 14 amino acids. CDR1 and CDR2 from the germline V gene are ENHRY and SYGVKD. V was shortened by 3 bases and J by 6 bases, with 9 bases between the two germline ends. DNA for the CDR3: TGTGCCATCAGTGAAGCAGGTTCTAATTCACCCCTCCACTTT. Translation: CAISEAGSNSPLHF.

This chain uses TRBV6-4 with TRBJ2-5; maybe TRBD2 (7 bases). The germline V gene encodes CDR1 MRHNA and CDR2 SNTAGT. This CDR3 spans 15 amino acids. Trimming left V 5 bases short and J 5 bases short, with 18 bases between. The CDR3 DNA sequence: TGTGCCAGCAGTCCCTTCGGGGGGCCAGGGGAGACCCAGTACTTC. Its translation is CASSPFGGPGETQYF.

The chain carries TRBV6-6 and TRBJ2-7; the match to TRBD1 covers 7 bases. J gave up 5 bases and V 4 bases, and 11 bases lay outside the gene matches. The CDR3 totals 15 residues. Germline V gene sequence: CDR1 MNHNY, CDR2 SVGAGI (reference sequence). CDR3 DNA sequence: TGTGCCAGCAGTTCGCCCGACAGGGTGATCAACGAGCAGTACTTC. Amino acids: CASSSPDRVINEQYF.

The gene calls are TRBV28 and TRBJ1-2; D not certain. In germline, CDR1 is MDHEN, CDR2 SYDVKM. Trimming took 3 bases from V and 8 from J, leaving 16 bases between them. The CDR3 spans 14 residues. The CDR3 loop is CASSFGGLPEGYTF. CDR3 nucleotide sequence: TGTGCCAGCAGTTTTGGAGGGCTTCCGGAGGGCTACACCTTC.

This chain uses TRBV29-1 with TRBJ2-3, with a weak D call TRBD1 (5 bases). V was clipped by 7 bases and J by 6 bases, with 14 bases between them. In germline, CDR1 is SQVTM, CDR2 ANQGSEA. The CDR3 sequence is 12 residues long. DNA of the CDR3: TGCAGCGCAGACAGAGTCTTGGATACGCAGTATTTT. This translates into CSADRVLDTQYF.

The V gene is TRBV18, the J gene TRBJ2-3, with no clear D. The length of the CDR3 is 12 residues. Germline-derived CDR1 and CDR2 are KGHSH and LQKENI. The germline V and J ends were trimmed by 3 bases and 6 bases, with 7 bases remaining between them. For the CDR3, the DNA is TGTGCCAGCTCACCGTTCCGCGATACGCAGTATTTT. It codes for CASSPFRDTQYF.

V usage is TRBV30 and J usage is TRBJ1-2; D is undetermined. V lost 1 base, J lost 4 bases, and 4 bases lay in between. There are 11 residues in the CDR3. Germline V gene sequence: CDR1 GTSNPN, CDR2 SVGIG (reference sequence). CDR3 amino acids: CAWSAGYGYTF. CDR3 DNA sequence: TGTGCCTGGAGTGCGGGCTATGGCTACACCTTC.

The CDR3 DNA follows: TGCGCCAGCAGCCAAGTTCTGGCGGGGAGGGGCTACACCTTC. Amino acid sequence: CASSQVLAGRGYTF. The rearrangement joins TRBV4-3 to TRBJ1-2; D not resolved. V was cut by 1 base and J by 8 bases, with 14 bases left in between. Per the germline V gene, CDR1 is LGHNA and CDR2 is YSLEER. The CDR3 has 14 residues.